The 26 T cell receptor beta chains presented below share a single source sample, sequenced in a study of T cell responses to AZD1222 COVID-19 vaccine. The assay was immunoSEQ multiplex PCR, and TCRdb's table has in-frame clones only and misses some. The sample holds about 110,000 clones, roughly 92% seen once. The source material was peripheral blood, sampled on day 0 of AZD1222 vaccination. These receptor sequences come from an adult in good health.

V is TRBV6-5 and J is TRBJ2-2; 10 bases map to TRBD2. This CDR3 comprises 15 residues. CDR1 and CDR2 (germline): MNHEY, SVGAGI. The trim removed 5 bases at V and 4 bases at J, leaving 4 bases unmatched. CDR3 bases: TGTGCCAGCAGTCGGACTAGCGGAGGCACCGGGGAGCTGTTTTTT. This codes for CASSRTSGGTGELFF.

As concerns this clone: Germline is not matched at one junction end, which may reflect a read error. V is TRBV18 and J is TRBJ1-6; 9 nucleotides align to TRBD1. CDR1 KGHSH and CDR2 LQKENI come from the germline V gene. This CDR3 spans 14 amino acids. The CDR3 sequence is CASSPQGAGSPLHF. CDR3 bases: TGTGCCAGCTCCCCACAGGGGGCCGGTTCACCCCTCCACTTT.

Regarding this clone: Other nucleotide sequences in the sample specify the same CDR3. V and J are TRBV18 and TRBJ1-2, with D maybe TRBD1 (5 bases). CDR3 length: 13 amino acids. The germline V and J ends were trimmed by 6 bases and 1 base, with 9 bases remaining between them. Germline loops: CDR1 KGHSH, CDR2 LQKENI. In DNA form, the CDR3 reads TGTGCCAGCTCGCCCGACAGTAACTATGGCTACACCTTC. Translation: CASSPDSNYGYTF.

The chain carries TRBV29-1 and TRBJ2-1; tentative D call: TRBD2 (7 bases). Per germline, CDR1 SQVTM and CDR2 ANQGSEA. Trimming pared 5 bases from V and 4 bases from J, leaving 12 bases between. The CDR3 totals 13 residues. The CDR3 bases are TGCAGCGTTTTTCGGGGGGCTTACAATGAGCAGTTCTTC. Residues: CSVFRGAYNEQFF.

The rearrangement joins TRBV12-3 or TRBV12-4 to TRBJ1-1, with unresolved D. The CDR3 is made up of 11 amino acids. V gave up 7 bases and J gave up 0 bases, with 3 bases separating them. The CDR3 sequence: CASKVNTEAFF. For the CDR3, the DNA is TGTGCCAGCAAGGTGAACACTGAAGCTTTCTTT.

The gene calls are TRBV28 and TRBJ2-5, with D unresolved. The CDR3 is 9 amino acids. Trimming stripped 10 bases from V and 9 bases from J, with 9 bases between. The germline V gene has CDR1 MDHEN and CDR2 SYDVKM. CDR3 loop: CANPTPQYF. In nucleotides, the CDR3 is TGTGCCAACCCCACGCCCCAGTACTTC.

The V gene is TRBV18, the J gene TRBJ2-7; 10 bases are shared with TRBD2. This CDR3 spans 18 amino acids. Germline loops: CDR1 KGHSH, CDR2 LQKENI. Trimming removed 3 bases from V and 2 bases from J; junction bases left unmatched: 13. In DNA, the CDR3 is TGTGCCAGCTCACCCCCGGGGCTAGCGGGGGCTGTAACCTACGAGCAGTACTTC. Its protein is CASSPPGLAGAVTYEQYF.

The chain carries TRBV19 and TRBJ2-2; D unresolved. Looked up from germline, CDR1 is LNHDA and CDR2 is SQIVND (reference sequence). This CDR3 is built from 16 residues. Trimming removed 4 bases from V and 1 base from J, with 13 bases in between. The CDR3 region is CASSTTSGRNTGELFF. CDR3 nucleotides: TGTGCCAGTAGTACCACGTCCGGAAGGAACACCGGGGAGCTGTTTTTT.

The chain is built from TRBV4-2 and TRBJ1-5; tentative D call: TRBD1 (6 bases). In germline, CDR1 is LGHNA, CDR2 YNFKEQ. With 7 bases removed from V and 6 bases from J, the gap between germline ends came to 19 bases. The CDR3 length is 15 residues. CDR3 protein: CASTPFLGAGQPQHF. In nucleotides, the CDR3 is TGTGCCAGCACCCCATTTTTGGGGGCCGGTCAGCCCCAGCATTTT.

This chain connects TRBV29-1 to TRBJ2-3; 12 bases agree with TRBD2. This CDR3 is built from 16 residues. Trimming cost V 8 bases and J 0 bases; bases outside gene matches: 9. Per the germline V gene, CDR1 is SQVTM and CDR2 is ANQGSEA. The CDR3 bases are TGCAGCCCTAGCGGGGGGGTAGGGGGAAGCACAGATACGCAGTATTTT. This encodes CSPSGGVGGSTDTQYF.

J is TRBJ1-2 and V is TRBV28; D is undetermined. V was cut by 6 bases and J by 5 bases, with 13 bases left in between. CDR1 and CDR2 from the germline V gene are MDHEN and SYDVKM. This CDR3 is built from 13 residues. The CDR3 coding sequence is TGTGCCAGCAGGGCGCGGAGCTTATATGGCTACACCTTC. Protein: CASRARSLYGYTF.

V and J are TRBV9 and TRBJ1-4; D uncertain. The length of the CDR3 is 12 residues. The germline CDR1 and CDR2 sequences are SGDLS and YYNGEE. V was pared by 4 bases and J by 4 bases, with 5 bases between. CDR3 nucleotide sequence: TGTGCCAGCAGCCTTGGTAATGAAAAACTGTTTTTT. It translates to CASSLGNEKLFF.

The V and J genes are TRBV7-8 and TRBJ1-2; D possibly corresponds to TRBD1 (6 bases). The V and J ends lost 3 bases and 4 bases respectively, with 15 bases between them. The CDR3 has 15 amino acids. CDR1 and CDR2 (germline): SGHVS, FQNEAQ. As DNA, the CDR3 is TGTGCCAGCAGCTTTCTCCTAACAGGGCCCTATGGCTACACCTTC. It specifies CASSFLLTGPYGYTF.

This chain joins TRBV15 and TRBJ1-1; tentative D call: TRBD1 (5 bases). Germline CDR1 reads LNHNV; CDR2 reads YYDKDF (reference sequence). Trimming cost V 1 base and J 1 base, with 13 bases left between them. The CDR3 loop spans 16 amino acids. As DNA, the CDR3 is TGTGCCACCAGCAGAGGAATGACGGGGGAGAACACTGAAGCTTTCTTT. This codes for CATSRGMTGENTEAFF.

The rearrangement links TRBV24-1 to TRBJ2-1, with D possibly matching TRBD2 (6 bases). Germline CDR1 KGHDR, CDR2 SFDVKD. The CDR3 length is 16 residues. Trimming left V 1 base short and J 4 bases short, with 13 bases between. CDR3 protein: CATSDFAGGLYNEQFF. CDR3 DNA sequence: TGTGCCACCAGTGATTTCGCCGGGGGACTGTACAATGAGCAGTTCTTC.

The chain has TRBV19 and TRBJ1-5, with unresolved D. Trimming stripped 5 bases from V and 4 bases from J, with 9 bases between. From germline, CDR1 is LNHDA and CDR2 SQIVND (reference sequence). The CDR3 sequence is 13 residues long. The CDR3: CASSYIVNQPQHF. In DNA, the CDR3 is TGTGCCAGTAGTTACATCGTGAATCAGCCCCAGCATTTT.

The chain joins TRBV19 to TRBJ1-1, with a possible D match to TRBD1 (5 bases). Germline loops: CDR1 LNHDA, CDR2 SQIVND (reference sequence). Trimming left V 6 bases short and J 2 bases short, with 10 bases between. The length of the CDR3 is 13 residues. The CDR3 sequence: CASRGRVNTEAFF. The CDR3 bases are TGTGCCAGTAGGGGCAGGGTAAACACTGAAGCTTTCTTT.

The chain combines TRBV10-1 with TRBJ1-1, with a tentative D call TRBD1 (6 bases). The V gene lost 2 bases and the J gene lost 6 bases, with 13 bases spanning the gap. Germline V CDR1 and CDR2: WNHNN, SYGVQD (reference sequence). This CDR3 is 14 amino acids long. The DNA of the CDR3 is TGCGCCAGCAGTGAGAACAGGGATGTCGCTGAAGCTTTCTTT. Its translation is CASSENRDVAEAFF.

The chain uses TRBV11-3 and TRBJ2-2; D not certain. The CDR3 consists of 14 residues. The germline CDR1 and CDR2 sequences are SGHNT and YENEEA. V dropped 5 bases and J dropped 2 bases, with 9 bases sitting between them. This CDR3 is CASSPTRNTGELFF. CDR3 sequence (DNA): TGTGCCAGCAGCCCGACACGAAACACCGGGGAGCTGTTTTTT.

The chain is built from TRBV12-3 or TRBV12-4 and TRBJ2-7; D ambiguous. There are 13 residues in the CDR3. V gave up 2 bases and J gave up 2 bases, with 7 bases separating them. The CDR3: CASSLRVPYEQYF. As DNA, the CDR3 is TGTGCCAGCAGTTTACGGGTCCCCTACGAGCAGTACTTC.

This clone was seen only once. The genes are TRBV7-8 and TRBJ2-5; weak D call: TRBD2 (6 bases). The CDR3 extends over 13 amino acids. V lost 5 bases to trimming and J lost 2 bases, with 9 bases between them. From germline, CDR1 is SGHVS and CDR2 FQNEAQ. CDR3 in DNA: TGTGCCAGCAGCGGGGGACTTCAAGAGACCCAGTACTTC. Protein product: CASSGGLQETQYF.

This clone appeared a single time. This chain uses TRBV19 with TRBJ2-5; unclear D gene. Per the germline V gene, CDR1 is LNHDA and CDR2 is SQIVND (reference sequence). The germline V and J ends were trimmed by 3 bases and 2 bases, with 13 bases remaining between them. CDR3 size: 15 residues. CDR3 in amino acids: CASSMLGSPQETQYF. Written as DNA, the CDR3 is TGTGCCAGTAGTATGCTCGGCAGCCCTCAAGAGACCCAGTACTTC.

This clone was counted between two and nine times. The J gene is TRBJ1-2, the V gene TRBV19; perhaps TRBD1 as D (6 bases). V was cut by 5 bases and J by 7 bases, with 14 bases left in between. Germline loops: CDR1 LNHDA, CDR2 SQIVND (reference sequence). The CDR3 spans 13 residues. CDR3 region: CASSQSGTPGYTF. In DNA form, the CDR3 reads TGTGCCAGTAGTCAATCCGGGACACCTGGCTACACCTTC.

The gene calls are TRBV3-1 (or the pseudogene TRBV3-2) and TRBJ2-5; no clear D. Per the germline V gene, CDR1 is LGHDT and CDR2 is YNNKEL (reference sequence). This CDR3 has 14 amino acids. Trimming took off 6 bases at V and 0 bases at J, with 11 bases between the two ends. The CDR3: CASRDEIDQETQYF. The DNA for the CDR3 is TGTGCCAGCAGGGATGAGATAGACCAAGAGACCCAGTACTTC.

This chain connects TRBV19 to TRBJ2-2; unclear D gene. Germline loops: CDR1 LNHDA, CDR2 SQIVND (reference sequence). The CDR3 contains 14 residues. V dropped 7 bases and J dropped 0 bases, with 9 bases sitting between them. The CDR3 bases are TGTGCCAGTACGCCGCAGCCGAACACCGGGGAGCTGTTTTTT. Its translation: CASTPQPNTGELFF.

The chain carries TRBV7-9 and TRBJ1-2, with D hard to call. The CDR3 has 16 amino acids. CDR1 and CDR2 (germline): SEHNR, FQNEAQ (reference sequence). V dropped 1 base and J dropped 4 bases, with 16 bases sitting between them. CDR3 DNA sequence: TGTGCCAGCAGCTTAGAGGTACTAAAGGTCGGCTATGGCTACACCTTC. It is translated as CASSLEVLKVGYGYTF.